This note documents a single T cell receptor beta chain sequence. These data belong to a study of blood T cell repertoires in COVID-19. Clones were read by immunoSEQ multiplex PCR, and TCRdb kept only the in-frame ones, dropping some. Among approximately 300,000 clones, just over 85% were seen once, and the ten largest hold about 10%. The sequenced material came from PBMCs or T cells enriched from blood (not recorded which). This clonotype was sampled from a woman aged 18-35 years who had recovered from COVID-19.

The CDR3 region is CSAIDAGGPHNEQFF. As DNA, the CDR3 is TGCAGTGCTATTGATGCGGGGGGGCCCCACAATGAGCAGTTCTTC. This chain joins TRBV20-1 and TRBJ2-1, with 9 bases aligning to TRBD2. CDR1 is DFQATT and CDR2 is SNEGSKA in the germline V gene (reference sequence). The CDR3 spans 15 residues. The V and J ends lost 4 bases and 5 bases, in that order; junction bases with no gene match: 9.